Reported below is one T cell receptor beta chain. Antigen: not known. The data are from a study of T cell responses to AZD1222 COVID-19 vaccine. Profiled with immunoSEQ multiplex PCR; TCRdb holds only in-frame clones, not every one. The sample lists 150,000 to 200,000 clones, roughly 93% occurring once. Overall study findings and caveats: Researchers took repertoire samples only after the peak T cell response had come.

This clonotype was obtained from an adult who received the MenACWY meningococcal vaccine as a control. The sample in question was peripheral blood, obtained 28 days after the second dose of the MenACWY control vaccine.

CDR3 amino acids: CASSLIQGTWEKLFF. As DNA, the CDR3 is TGTGCCAGCAGTTTAATTCAGGGGACGTGGGAAAAACTGTTTTTT. The rearrangement joins TRBV28 to TRBJ1-4, with D tentatively TRBD1 (6 bases). Germline loops: CDR1 MDHEN, CDR2 SYDVKM. CDR3 length equals 15 residues. Trimming left V 2 bases short and J 8 bases short, with 15 bases between. The variable domain in full, completed from reference TRBV28 and TRBJ1-4, reads DVKVTQSSRYLVKRTGEKVFLECVQDMDHENMFWYRQDPGLGLRLIYFSYDVKMKEKGDIPEGYSVSREKKERFSLILESASTNQTSMYLCASSLIQGTWEKLFFGSGTQLSVL.